This T cell receptor beta chain comes out of a study of OX40 agonist ivuxolimab in advanced cancers. In germline, CDR1 is MDHEN, CDR2 SYDVKM. Unmatched junction bases numbered 8, after V lost 6 bases and J lost 0 bases. The CDR3 is 17 residues long. Some clones are missing from TCRdb's copy, which holds only in-frame ones; the method was immunoSEQ multiplex PCR. The table shows 20,000 to 25,000 clones, with approximately 80% occurring only once. The chain uses TRBV28 and TRBJ1-3; 10 bases agree with TRBD1. This TCR came from an adult with an advanced solid tumor such as melanoma, head and neck, liver or kidney cancer. The sequencing here drew on CD4+ or CD8+ T cells sorted from blood, taken in a trial of the OX40 agonist ivuxolimab. In DNA, the CDR3 is TGTGCCAGCAGCCCCCGACAGGGGGCGTTCTCTGGAAACACCATATATTTT. It encodes CASSPRQGAFSGNTIYF.